A single sample gave rise to the 7 T cell receptor beta chains below, sequenced in a study of control samples from healthy donors and cancer patients. Repertoires were generated with immunoSEQ multiplex PCR, while TCRdb's copy carries only in-frame clones and drops some. The repertoire includes over 150,000 clones, approximately 94% of them detected once, and approximately 15% sits in the top ten. Sequenced sample: PBMCs. The receptors were gathered from a man in his 60s with colorectal cancer.

The CDR3, as DNA: TGTGCCAGCAGCTTAGGGGGCAGGACACTTGGTCTAGGCTACACCTTC. It is translated as CASSLGGRTLGLGYTF. This chain links TRBV7-9 with TRBJ1-2; possible D gene TRBD1, 5 bases. Germline V gene data show CDR1 as SEHNR and CDR2 as FQNEAQ (reference sequence). The CDR3 covers 16 residues. V was cut by 1 base and J by 8 bases, with 20 bases left in between.

The chain couples TRBV6-1 to TRBJ1-2; D remains unclear. Germline lookup yields CDR1 MNHNS and CDR2 SASEGT. V gave up 2 bases and J gave up 4 bases, with 8 bases separating them. This CDR3 spans 13 amino acids. The CDR3 coding sequence is TGTGCCAGCAGTGAACAGCTGAGCTATGGCTACACCTTC. It is translated as CASSEQLSYGYTF.

This chain joins TRBV7-2 and TRBJ2-3; no reliable D call. Between the trimmed V and J ends, which lost 1 base and 10 bases, there was a span of 15 bases. This CDR3 has 14 amino acids. Germline CDR1 and CDR2: SGHTA and FQGNSA. CDR3 amino acids: CASSLVADPSPQYF. The CDR3 DNA reads as TGTGCCAGCAGCTTAGTTGCGGATCCCAGTCCGCAGTATTTT.

The chain is built from TRBV5-4 and TRBJ1-2, with D unclear. Germline CDR1 is SGHNT and CDR2 is YYREEE (reference sequence). Trimming left V 2 bases short and J 4 bases short, with 15 bases between. CDR3 length equals 15 residues. CDR3 amino acids: CASSFDFGALYGYTF. The CDR3 DNA follows: TGTGCCAGCAGCTTTGACTTCGGCGCCCTCTATGGCTACACCTTC.

This clone was seen a single time. CDR3 sequence reads: CSVRTNMETQYF. The DNA of the CDR3 is TGCAGCGTTCGAACGAATATGGAGACCCAGTACTTC. The chain carries TRBV29-1 and TRBJ2-5; no reliable D call. V lost 5 bases and J lost 5, with 12 bases in between. Germline V CDR1 and CDR2: SQVTM, ANQGSEA. The CDR3 consists of 12 residues.

The chain has TRBV7-9 and TRBJ1-4; the match to TRBD1 covers 9 bases. The V and J ends lost 3 bases and 8 bases, in that order; junction bases with no gene match: 7. This CDR3 spans 15 amino acids. CDR1 and CDR2 (germline): SEHNR, FQNEAQ (reference sequence). The CDR3 sequence: CASSLTGGKSEKLFF. The CDR3 coding sequence is TGTGCCAGCAGCTTGACAGGGGGAAAGAGCGAAAAACTGTTTTTT.

The gene calls are TRBV5-1 and TRBJ1-1; 8 positions agree with TRBD1. Trimming at V came to 4 bases and at J to 3 bases, leaving 2 bases not matched to a gene. Germline lookup yields CDR1 SGHRS and CDR2 YFSETQ. This CDR3 comprises 13 residues. The CDR3 region has the DNA TGCGCCAGCAGCATGACAGGGGACACTGAAGCTTTCTTT. Translation gives CASSMTGDTEAFF. Complete variable domain (other parts from reference TRBV5-1 and TRBJ1-1): KAGVTQTPRYLIKTRGQQVTLSCSPISGHRSVSWYQQTPGQGLQFLFEYFSETQRNKGNFPGRFSGRQFSNSRSEMNVSTLELGDSALYLCASSMTGDTEAFFGQGTRLTVV.